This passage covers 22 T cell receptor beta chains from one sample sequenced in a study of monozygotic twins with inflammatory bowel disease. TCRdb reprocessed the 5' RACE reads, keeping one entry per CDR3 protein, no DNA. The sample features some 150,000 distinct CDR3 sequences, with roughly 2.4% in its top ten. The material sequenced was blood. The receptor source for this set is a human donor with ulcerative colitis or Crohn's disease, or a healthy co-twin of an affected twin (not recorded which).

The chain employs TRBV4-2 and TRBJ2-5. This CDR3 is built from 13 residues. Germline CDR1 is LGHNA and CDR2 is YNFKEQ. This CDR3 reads CASSQPDLETQYF.

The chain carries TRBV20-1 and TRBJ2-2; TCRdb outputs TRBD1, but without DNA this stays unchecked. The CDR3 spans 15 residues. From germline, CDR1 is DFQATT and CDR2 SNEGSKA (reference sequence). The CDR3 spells CSANRGDRSTGELFF.

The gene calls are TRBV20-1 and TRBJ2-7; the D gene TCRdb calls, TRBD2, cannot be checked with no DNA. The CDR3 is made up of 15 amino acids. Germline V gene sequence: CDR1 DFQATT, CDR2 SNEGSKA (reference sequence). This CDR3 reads CSARPQERGGYEQYF.

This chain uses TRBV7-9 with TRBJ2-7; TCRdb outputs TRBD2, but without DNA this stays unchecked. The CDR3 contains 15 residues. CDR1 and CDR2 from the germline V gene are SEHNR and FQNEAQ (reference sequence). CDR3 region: CASSSGGGLAYEQYF.

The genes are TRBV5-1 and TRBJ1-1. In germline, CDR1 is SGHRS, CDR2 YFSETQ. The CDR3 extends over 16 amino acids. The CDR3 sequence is CASSLARGSMNTEAFF.

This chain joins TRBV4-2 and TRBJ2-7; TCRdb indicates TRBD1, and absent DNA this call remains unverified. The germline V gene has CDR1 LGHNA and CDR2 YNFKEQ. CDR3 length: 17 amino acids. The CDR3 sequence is CASSQDPQRHHSYEQYF.

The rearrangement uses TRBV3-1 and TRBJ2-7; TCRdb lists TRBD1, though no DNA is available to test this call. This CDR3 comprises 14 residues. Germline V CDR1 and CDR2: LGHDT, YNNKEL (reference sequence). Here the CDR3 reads CASSQDRTGYEQYF.

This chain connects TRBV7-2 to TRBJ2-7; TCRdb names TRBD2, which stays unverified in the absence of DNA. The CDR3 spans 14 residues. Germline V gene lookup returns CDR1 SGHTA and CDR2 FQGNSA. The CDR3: CASSTPDSSYEQYF.

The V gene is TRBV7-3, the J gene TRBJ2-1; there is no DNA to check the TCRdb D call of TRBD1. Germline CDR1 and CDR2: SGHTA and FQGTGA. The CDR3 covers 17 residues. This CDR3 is CASSPQGAGGAYNEQFF.

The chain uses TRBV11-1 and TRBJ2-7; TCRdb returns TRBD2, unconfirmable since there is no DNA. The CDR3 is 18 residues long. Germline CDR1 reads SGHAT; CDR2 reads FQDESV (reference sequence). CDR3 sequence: CASSLQGTSGRSTYEQYF.

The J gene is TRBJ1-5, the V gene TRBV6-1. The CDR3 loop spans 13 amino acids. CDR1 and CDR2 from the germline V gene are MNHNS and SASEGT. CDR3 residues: CASSEQNNQPQHF.

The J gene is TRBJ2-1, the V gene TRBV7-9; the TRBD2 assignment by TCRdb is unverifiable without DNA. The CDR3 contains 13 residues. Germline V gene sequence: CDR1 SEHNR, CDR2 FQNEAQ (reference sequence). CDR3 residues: CASSPTGAGEQFF.

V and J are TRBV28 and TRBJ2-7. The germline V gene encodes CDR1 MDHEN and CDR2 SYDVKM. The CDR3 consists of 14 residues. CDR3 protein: CASSLIGDSYEQYF.

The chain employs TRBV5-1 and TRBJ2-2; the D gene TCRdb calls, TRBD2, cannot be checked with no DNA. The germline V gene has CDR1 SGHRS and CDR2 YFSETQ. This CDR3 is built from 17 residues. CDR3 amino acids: CASSHGTSGGYTGELFF. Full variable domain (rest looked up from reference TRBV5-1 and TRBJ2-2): KAGVTQTPRYLIKTRGQQVTLSCSPISGHRSVSWYQQTPGQGLQFLFEYFSETQRNKGNFPGRFSGRQFSNSRSEMNVSTLELGDSALYLCASSHGTSGGYTGELFFGEGSRLTVL.

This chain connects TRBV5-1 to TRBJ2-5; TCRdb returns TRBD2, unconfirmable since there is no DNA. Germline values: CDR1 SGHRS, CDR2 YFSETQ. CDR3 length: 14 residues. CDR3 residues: CASSETSGKETQYF.

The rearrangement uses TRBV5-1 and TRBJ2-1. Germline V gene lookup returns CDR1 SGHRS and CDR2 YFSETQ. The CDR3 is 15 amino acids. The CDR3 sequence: CASSFGGSSYNEQFF.

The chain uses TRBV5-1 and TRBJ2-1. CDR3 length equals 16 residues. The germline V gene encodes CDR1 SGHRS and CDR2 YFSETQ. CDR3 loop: CASSLVFGSSYNEQFF. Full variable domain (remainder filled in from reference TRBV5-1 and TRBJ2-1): KAGVTQTPRYLIKTRGQQVTLSCSPISGHRSVSWYQQTPGQGLQFLFEYFSETQRNKGNFPGRFSGRQFSNSRSEMNVSTLELGDSALYLCASSLVFGSSYNEQFFGPGTRLTVL.

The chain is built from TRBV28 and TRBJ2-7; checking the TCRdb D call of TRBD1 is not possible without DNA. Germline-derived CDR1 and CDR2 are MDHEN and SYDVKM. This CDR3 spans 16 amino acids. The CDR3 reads CASSLGGVRASYEQYF.

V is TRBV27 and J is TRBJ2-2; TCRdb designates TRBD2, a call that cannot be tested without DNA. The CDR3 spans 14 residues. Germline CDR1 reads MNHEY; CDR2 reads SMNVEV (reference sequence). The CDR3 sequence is CATRLAANTGELFF.

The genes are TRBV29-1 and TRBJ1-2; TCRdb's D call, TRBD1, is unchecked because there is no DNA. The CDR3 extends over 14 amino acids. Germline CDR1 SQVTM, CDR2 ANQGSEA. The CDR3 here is CSGGPGRSGHGYTF.

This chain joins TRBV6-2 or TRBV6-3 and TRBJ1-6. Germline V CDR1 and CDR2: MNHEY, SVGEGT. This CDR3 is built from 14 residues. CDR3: CASSYSTVFSPLHF.

CDR3 sequence reads: CSARAGEADTQYF. J is TRBJ2-3 and V is TRBV20-1; TCRdb gives TRBD2 as the D gene, but with no DNA this cannot be confirmed. The length of the CDR3 is 13 residues. Looked up from germline, CDR1 is DFQATT and CDR2 is SNEGSKA (reference sequence).